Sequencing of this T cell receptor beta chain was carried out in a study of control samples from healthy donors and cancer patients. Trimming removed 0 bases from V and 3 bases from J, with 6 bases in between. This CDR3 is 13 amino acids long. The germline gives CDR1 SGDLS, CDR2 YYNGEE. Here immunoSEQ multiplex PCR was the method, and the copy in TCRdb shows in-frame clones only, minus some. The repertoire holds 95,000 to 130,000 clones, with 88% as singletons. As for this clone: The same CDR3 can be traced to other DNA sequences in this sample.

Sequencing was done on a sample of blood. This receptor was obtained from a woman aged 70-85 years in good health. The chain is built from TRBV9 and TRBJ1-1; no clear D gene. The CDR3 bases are TGTGCCAGCAGCGTAGGGGGTGACACTGAAGCTTTCTTT. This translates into CASSVGGDTEAFF. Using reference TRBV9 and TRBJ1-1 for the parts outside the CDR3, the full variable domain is DSGVTQTPKHLITATGQRVTLRCSPRSGDLSVYWYQQSLDQGLQFLIQYYNGEERAKGNILERFSAQQFPDLHSELNLSSLELGDSALYFCASSVGGDTEAFFGQGTRLTVV.